The rows below give T cell receptor beta chains drawn from one sample of a study of blood T cell repertoires in COVID-19. Data came from immunoSEQ multiplex PCR; TCRdb stores just in-frame clones and leaves some out. The table shows under 350,000 clones, with 65% to 90% occurring only once. Source material: PBMCs or T cells enriched from blood (not recorded which). These TCRs come from a woman between 35 and 50 years old with acute COVID-19. The conserved cysteine and the conserved F or W are not part of the CDR3 here.

>TRBJ2-1|12|TRBV5-6
ASSLGGRGNEQF
>TRBJ1-2|14|TRBV9
ASSVAPSQGAGGYT
>TRBJ2-3|12|TRBV5-1
ASNSGTGTDTQY
>TRBJ2-5|11|TRBV7-3
ASSSGLAGPQY
>TRBJ2-5|15|TRBV4-3
ASSQEFSGQGGETQY
>TRBJ2-5|14|TRBV7-9
ASSPPVRQAQETQY
>TRBJ2-5|12|TRBV5-1
ASSLQGKEETQY
>TRBJ2-7|13|TRBV5-1
ASSAGQGAAYEQY
>TRBJ1-2|11|TRBV27
ASSSTPFNGYT
>TRBJ2-2|16|TRBV4-3
ASSQDFRQGVNTGELF
>TRBJ1-2|10|TRBV12-5
ASHNRDYGYT
>TRBJ1-5|15|TRBV2
ATAPGTGSRWNQPQH
>TRBJ2-1|14|TRBV4-3
ASSQVWRGLYNEQF
>TRBJ1-2|11|TRBV20-1
SASPAGVTGYT
>TRBJ1-2|12|TRBV28
ASRDNRVVYGYT
>TRBJ1-6|13|TRBV6-5
ASRLGQGVVSPLH
>TRBJ1-1|13|TRBV7-2
ASSLDRLVSTEAF